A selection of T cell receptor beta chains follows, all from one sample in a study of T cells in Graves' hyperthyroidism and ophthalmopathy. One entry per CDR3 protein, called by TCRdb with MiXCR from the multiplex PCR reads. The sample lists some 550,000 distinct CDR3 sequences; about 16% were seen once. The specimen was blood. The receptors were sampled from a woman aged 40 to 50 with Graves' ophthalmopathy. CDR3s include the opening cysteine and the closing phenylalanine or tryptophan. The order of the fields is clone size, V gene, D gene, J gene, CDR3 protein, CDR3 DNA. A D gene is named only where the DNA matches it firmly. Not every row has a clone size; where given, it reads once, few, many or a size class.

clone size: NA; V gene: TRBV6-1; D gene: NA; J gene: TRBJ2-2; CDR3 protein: CASSFDRLTGELFF; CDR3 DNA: TGTGCCAGCAGTTTCGACAGGCTCACCGGGGAGCTGTTTTTT
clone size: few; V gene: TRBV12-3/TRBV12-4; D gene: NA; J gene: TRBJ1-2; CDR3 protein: CASSLDQGWHGYTF; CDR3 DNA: TGTGCCAGCAGTTTAGACCAGGGGTGGCATGGCTACACCTTC
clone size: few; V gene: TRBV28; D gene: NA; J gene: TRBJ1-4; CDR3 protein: CASRSPGGGRGEKLFF; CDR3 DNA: TGTGCCAGCAGATCCCCGGGTGGAGGGCGGGGTGAAAAACTGTTTTTT
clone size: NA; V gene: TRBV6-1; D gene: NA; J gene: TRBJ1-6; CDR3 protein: CASSEQGRRSPLHF; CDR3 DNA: TGTGCCAGCAGTGAACAGGGGCGGCGGTCACCCCTCCACTTT
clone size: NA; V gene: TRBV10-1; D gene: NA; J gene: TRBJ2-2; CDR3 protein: CASSESGTGELFF; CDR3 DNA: TGCGCCAGCAGTGAGTCAGGGACCGGGGAGCTGTTTTTT
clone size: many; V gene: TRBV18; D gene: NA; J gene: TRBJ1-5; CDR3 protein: CASSPPGGPGHF; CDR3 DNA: TGTGCCAGCTCACCACCTGGAGGCCCCGGGCATTTT
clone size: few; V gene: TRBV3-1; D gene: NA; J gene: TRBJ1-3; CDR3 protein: CASSAQGVPGNTIYF; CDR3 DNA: TGTGCCAGCAGCGCACAGGGAGTTCCTGGAAACACCATATATTTT
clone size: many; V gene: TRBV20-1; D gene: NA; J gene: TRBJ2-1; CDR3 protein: CSARDRAGAYNEQFF; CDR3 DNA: TGCAGTGCTAGAGATAGGGCGGGGGCTTACAATGAGCAGTTCTTC
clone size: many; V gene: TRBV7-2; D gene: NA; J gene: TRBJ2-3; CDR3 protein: CASSPTLTGITDTQYF; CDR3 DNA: TGTGCCAGCAGCCCGACCTTAACAGGGATCACAGATACGCAGTATTTT
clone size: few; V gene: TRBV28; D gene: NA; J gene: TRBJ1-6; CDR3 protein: CASSPRGQGYNSPLHF; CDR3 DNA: TGTGCCAGCAGCCCCCGGGGGCAGGGGTATAATTCACCCCTCCACTTT
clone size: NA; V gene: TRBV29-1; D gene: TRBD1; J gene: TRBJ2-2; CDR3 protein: CSVEGFQGAPGELFF; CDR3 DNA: TGCAGCGTTGAAGGTTTTCAGGGGGCACCTGGGGAGCTGTTTTTT
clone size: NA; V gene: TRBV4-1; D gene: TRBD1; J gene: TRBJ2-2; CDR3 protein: CASSQAAGGTGELFF; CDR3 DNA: TGCGCCAGCAGCCAAGCAGCAGGGGGCACCGGGGAGCTGTTTTTT
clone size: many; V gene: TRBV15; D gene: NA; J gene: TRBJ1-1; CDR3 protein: CATSRDIGMNTEAFF; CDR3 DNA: TGTGCCACCAGCAGAGATATAGGGATGAACACTGAAGCTTTCTTT
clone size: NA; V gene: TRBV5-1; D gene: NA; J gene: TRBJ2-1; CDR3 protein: CASSPGTVGLNEQFF; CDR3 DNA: TGCGCCAGCAGCCCAGGGACTGTCGGTCTCAATGAGCAGTTCTTC
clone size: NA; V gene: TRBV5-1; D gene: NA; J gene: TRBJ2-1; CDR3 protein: CASSLGLTGLPAGHEQFF; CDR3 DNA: TGCGCCAGCAGCTTAGGTTTGACAGGGTTACCGGCGGGGCATGAGCAGTTCTTC
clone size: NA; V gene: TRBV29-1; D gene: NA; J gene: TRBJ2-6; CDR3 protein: CSVAGAGANVLTF; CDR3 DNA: TGCAGCGTTGCGGGGGCTGGGGCCAACGTCCTGACTTTC
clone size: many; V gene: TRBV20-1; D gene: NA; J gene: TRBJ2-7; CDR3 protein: CSAYRGGSSYEQYF; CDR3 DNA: TGCAGTGCTTATCGGGGCGGGTCGTCCTACGAGCAGTACTTC
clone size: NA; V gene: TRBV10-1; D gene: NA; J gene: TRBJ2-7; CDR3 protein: CASGRTTYEQYF; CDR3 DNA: TGCGCCAGCGGTCGGACAACCTACGAGCAGTACTTC
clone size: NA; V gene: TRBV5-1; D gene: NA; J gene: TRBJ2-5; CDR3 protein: CASSPQRRQQETQYF; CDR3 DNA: TGCGCCAGCAGCCCACAGAGAAGACAGCAAGAGACCCAGTACTTC
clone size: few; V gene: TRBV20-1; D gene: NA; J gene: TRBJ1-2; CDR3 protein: CSATNPLSIYGYTF; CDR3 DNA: TGCAGTGCTACAAACCCCCTTTCGATCTATGGCTACACCTTC